The next 30 T cell receptor beta chains were all read from a single sample in a study of cytomegalovirus exposure and HLA in healthy donors. Some clones are missing from TCRdb's copy, which holds only in-frame ones; the method was immunoSEQ multiplex PCR. The sample comprises around 190,000 clones, about 81% of which are singletons, and roughly 1.2% rests with the top ten. Material: PBMCs. These receptors originate from a woman younger than 45 in good health and CMV-seronegative.

This chain uses TRBV4-2 with TRBJ2-5; 7 bases are shared with TRBD2. This CDR3 spans 15 amino acids. Trimming took 0 bases from V and 3 from J; bases not matched to a gene: 4. The V gene's germline CDR1 is LGHNA and CDR2 YNFKEQ. CDR3 nucleotide sequence: TGTGCCAGCAGCCAAGAAGGGAGGGCAAAAGAGACCCAGTACTTC. As protein: CASSQEGRAKETQYF.

V gene TRBV5-1 combines with J gene TRBJ1-1; possible D gene TRBD1, 6 bases. The germline V and J ends were trimmed by 2 bases and 4 bases, with 9 bases remaining between them. Germline CDR1 is SGHRS and CDR2 is YFSETQ. This CDR3 has 13 residues. The CDR3 here is CASSFQGSTEAFF. The DNA of the CDR3 is TGCGCCAGCAGCTTTCAGGGGAGCACTGAAGCTTTCTTT.

The count of this clone is one. J is TRBJ2-1 and V is TRBV30; TRBD2 matches 8 bases. J lost 12 bases, V lost 5 bases, and 9 bases had no gene match. Germline lookup yields CDR1 GTSNPN and CDR2 SVGIG (reference sequence). The CDR3 totals 12 residues. The CDR3 sequence: CAWSGGAGGQFF. In DNA, the CDR3 is TGTGCCTGGTCCGGGGGGGCCGGGGGGCAGTTCTTC.

The chain uses TRBV6-5 and TRBJ1-6; 7 nucleotides align to TRBD1. The trim removed 2 bases at V and 7 bases at J, leaving 8 bases unmatched. The germline CDR1 and CDR2 sequences are MNHEY and SVGAGI. This CDR3 is built from 16 residues. CDR3 coding DNA: TGTGCCAGCAGTTACGGAGGGGGCAGGCTAAATTCACCCCTCCACTTT. Translated: CASSYGGGRLNSPLHF.

V usage is TRBV2 and J usage is TRBJ2-5; D is possibly TRBD1 (5 bases). V lost 4 bases to trimming and J lost 5 bases, with 11 bases between them. CDR1 SNHLY and CDR2 FYNNEI come from the germline V gene. The CDR3 runs 13 residues. Here the CDR3 DNA reads TGTGCCAGCAGTGTTAACAGGCGGGAGACCCAGTACTTC. This codes for CASSVNRRETQYF.

The V and J genes are TRBV2 and TRBJ2-3, with 9 bases lining up with TRBD1. The ends lost 4 bases at V and 1 base at J; junction bases unmatched: 3. The CDR3 has 15 residues. Germline CDR1 reads SNHLY; CDR2 reads FYNNEI. For the CDR3, the DNA is TGTGCCAGCAGTGCCCGGACAGGGGGCACAGATACGCAGTATTTT. Amino acid sequence: CASSARTGGTDTQYF.

This clone has a handful of counts. This sequence joins TRBV28 and TRBJ2-1; 7 bases map to TRBD2. The ends lost 4 bases at V and 2 bases at J; junction bases unmatched: 8. The CDR3 contains 16 residues. Germline V gene lookup returns CDR1 MDHEN and CDR2 SYDVKM. The CDR3 DNA reads as TGTGCCAGCAGTTCGGGGGGTTCTTCCCCCTACAATGAGCAGTTCTTC. This codes for CASSSGGSSPYNEQFF.

The V gene is TRBV6-1, the J gene TRBJ2-1; the D is unclear. Germline CDR1 reads MNHNS; CDR2 reads SASEGT. The CDR3 totals 14 residues. The V gene lost 10 bases and the J gene lost 0 bases, with 13 bases spanning the gap. The chain's CDR3 is CATLGRASYNEQFF. As DNA, the CDR3 is TGTGCCACCCTGGGCCGTGCCTCCTACAATGAGCAGTTCTTC.

The rearrangement links TRBV25-1 to TRBJ1-5; 9 nucleotides align to TRBD1. Germline V gene lookup returns CDR1 MGHDK and CDR2 SYGVNS. The CDR3 loop spans 13 amino acids. The V gene end was trimmed by 6 bases and the J gene end by 7 bases; junction bases not matched to a gene: 4. CDR3 loop: CASSHRGQQPQHF. The CDR3 nucleotides are TGTGCCAGCAGCCACAGGGGGCAACAGCCCCAGCATTTT. Using reference TRBV25-1 and TRBJ1-5 for the parts outside the CDR3, the full variable domain is EADIYQTPRYLVIGTGKKITLECSQTMGHDKMYWYQQDPGMELHLIHYSYGVNSTEKGDLSSESTVSRIRTEHFPLTLESARPSHTSQYLCASSHRGQQPQHFGDGTRLSIL.

Turning to this clone: A much larger clone lies a single base off, so this may be a read error. The sample holds other DNA sequences that translate to the same CDR3. CDR3 in DNA: TGCGCCAGCAGCTTGGCCGGGACAGGGTCCTACGAGCAGTACTTC. Translation gives CASSLAGTGSYEQYF. The rearrangement links TRBV5-1 to TRBJ2-7, with 9 bases lining up with TRBD1. Germline loops: CDR1 SGHRS, CDR2 YFSETQ. The trim removed 0 bases at V and 1 base at J, leaving 2 bases unmatched. The CDR3 covers 15 residues. Full variable domain (missing parts from reference TRBV5-1 and TRBJ2-7): KAGVTQTPRYLIKTRGQQVTLSCSPISGHRSVSWYQQTPGQGLQFLFEYFSETQRNKGNFPGRFSGRQFSNSRSEMNVSTLELGDSALYLCASSLAGTGSYEQYFGPGTRLTVT.

This clone was observed once. V gene TRBV7-9 combines with J gene TRBJ1-1; possibly TRBD1 for D (6 bases). V was clipped by 5 bases and J by 1 base, with 14 bases between them. CDR1 is SEHNR and CDR2 is FQNEAQ in the germline V gene (reference sequence). The CDR3 contains 15 residues. Here the CDR3 reads CASSPEGGPNTEAFF. CDR3 DNA: TGTGCCAGCAGCCCCGAGGGGGGGCCGAACACTGAAGCTTTCTTT. The complete variable domain, with remaining parts taken from reference TRBV7-9 and TRBJ1-1, reads DTGVSQNPRHKITKRGQNVTFRCDPISEHNRLYWYRQTLGQGPEFLTYFQNEAQLEKSRLLSDRFSAERPKGSFSTLEIQRTEQGDSAMYLCASSPEGGPNTEAFFGQGTRLTVV.

The chain carries TRBV1 and TRBJ2-5; TRBD2, as called in the table, went unchecked against the DNA. TRBV1 is marked as a pseudogene. This CDR3 contains 16 residues. The CDR3 bases are TGCACCAGCAGCCAAAAACTAGCGGGGGGGCTGGAGACCCAGTACTTC. It encodes CTSSQKLAGGLETQYF.

The rearrangement joins TRBV28 to TRBJ1-1, with 8 bases identical to TRBD1. Germline lookup yields CDR1 MDHEN and CDR2 SYDVKM. This CDR3 region has 15 residues. V lost 6 bases and J lost 10; bases outside the gene matches: 16. CDR3 sequence reads: CASSPRTGKRAGAFF. CDR3 coding DNA: TGTGCCAGCAGCCCCCGGACAGGGAAAAGGGCTGGAGCTTTCTTT.

The genes are TRBV28 and TRBJ2-7, with D perhaps TRBD2 (5 bases). Per the germline V gene, CDR1 is MDHEN and CDR2 is SYDVKM. The CDR3 loop spans 14 amino acids. V dropped 3 bases and J dropped 6 bases, with 15 bases sitting between them. For the CDR3, the DNA is TGTGCCAGCAGTTTGACTGAGGGTTTGGGCGAGCAGTACTTC. It encodes CASSLTEGLGEQYF. Full variable domain (outside the CDR3, taken from reference TRBV28 and TRBJ2-7): DVKVTQSSRYLVKRTGEKVFLECVQDMDHENMFWYRQDPGLGLRLIYFSYDVKMKEKGDIPEGYSVSREKKERFSLILESASTNQTSMYLCASSLTEGLGEQYFGPGTRLTVT.

The chain uses TRBV9 and TRBJ2-3; 9 bases align to TRBD1. CDR1 and CDR2 from the germline V gene are SGDLS and YYNGEE. This CDR3 contains 17 residues. Unmatched junction bases numbered 10, after V lost 3 bases and J lost 2 bases. The CDR3 DNA reads TGTGCCAGCAGCGCGGAACAGGGGGCTGCAATCACAGATACGCAGTATTTT. Protein product: CASSAEQGAAITDTQYF.

This chain joins TRBV5-1 and TRBJ2-1, with TRBD2 matching over 10 bases. With V trimmed by 2 bases and J by 0 bases, 5 bases remained unmatched. Germline V gives CDR1 SGHRS, CDR2 YFSETQ. This CDR3 is built from 17 residues. CDR3 sequence: CASSFSSGGTSYNEQFF. The CDR3 DNA follows: TGCGCCAGCAGCTTCTCTAGCGGGGGTACCTCCTACAATGAGCAGTTCTTC.

The gene calls are TRBV27 and TRBJ1-1; TRBD1 matches at 8 bases. The CDR3 loop spans 14 amino acids. V was clipped by 4 bases and J by 0 bases; unmatched bases: 1. Germline assignment: CDR1 MNHEY and CDR2 SMNVEV (reference sequence). The CDR3 region has the DNA TGTGCCAGCAGTTCACAGGGGGTGAACACTGAAGCTTTCTTT. Protein product: CASSSQGVNTEAFF.

V and J are TRBV27 and TRBJ2-7, with 9 bases lining up with TRBD1. The CDR3 extends over 14 amino acids. The ends lost 6 bases at V and 6 bases at J; junction bases unmatched: 9. Looked up from germline, CDR1 is MNHEY and CDR2 is SMNVEV (reference sequence). The CDR3 nucleotides read TGTGCCAGCAGGGTGGACAGGGGTGCTCTCGAGCAGTACTTC. Protein: CASRVDRGALEQYF.

The chain employs TRBV25-1 and TRBJ1-5; TRBD1 agrees at 8 bases. CDR1 is MGHDK, CDR2 SYGVNS, per germline. V was clipped by 3 bases and J by 4 bases; unmatched bases: 2. CDR3 size: 14 residues. DNA for the CDR3: TGTGCCAGCAGTGAGAGGACAGGGAATCAGCCCCAGCATTTT. This translates into CASSERTGNQPQHF.

The CDR3 is CASSLSGTGWAFF. The CDR3 DNA reads TGTGCCAGCAGTCTTTCCGGGACAGGGTGGGCTTTCTTT. The V call is TRBV27, the J call TRBJ1-1, with 9 bases identical to TRBD1. Losses at the gene ends were 5 bases for V and 11 bases for J; bases not matched to a gene: 9. The length of the CDR3 is 13 residues. In germline, CDR1 is MNHEY, CDR2 SMNVEV (reference sequence).

The chain links TRBV14 to TRBJ1-2, with D unclear. The CDR3 has 12 residues. The V gene's germline CDR1 is SGHDN and CDR2 FVKESK. Trimming stripped 0 bases from V and 5 bases from J, with 4 bases between. The CDR3 nucleotides are TGTGCCAGCAGCCAAGAGAGGTATGGCTACACCTTC. It yields the protein CASSQERYGYTF. Combining the CDR3 with reference TRBV14 and TRBJ1-2 gives the whole variable domain EAGVTQFPSHSVIEKGQTVTLRCDPISGHDNLYWYRRVMGKEIKFLLHFVKESKQDESGMPNNRFLAERTGGTYSTLKVQPAELEDSGVYFCASSQERYGYTFGSGTRLTVV.

The chain carries TRBV7-6 and TRBJ2-5; D is unresolved. CDR1 and CDR2 from the germline V gene are SGHVS and FNYEAQ. There are 13 residues in the CDR3. V lost 5 bases, J lost 4 bases, and 11 bases lay in between. This chain's CDR3 is CASSLRVLETQYF. CDR3 nucleotide sequence: TGTGCCAGCAGCCTACGGGTTCTAGAGACCCAGTACTTC.

The table lists this clone with a few counts. The J gene is TRBJ1-2, the V gene TRBV6-5; perhaps TRBD1 as D (6 bases). CDR1 MNHEY and CDR2 SVGAGI come from the germline V gene. V was cut by 2 bases and J by 7 bases, with 20 bases left in between. The CDR3 covers 16 residues. The CDR3 is CASSYQGRGERGGYTF. In DNA, the CDR3 is TGTGCCAGCAGTTACCAGGGGCGGGGGGAGAGGGGTGGCTACACCTTC.

The count of this clone is one. The chain couples TRBV4-1 to TRBJ2-5, with TRBD2 matching over 7 bases. Per the germline V gene, CDR1 is MGHRA and CDR2 is YSYEKL. Unmatched junction bases numbered 12, after V lost 3 bases and J lost 5 bases. The CDR3 loop spans 16 amino acids. The CDR3 DNA sequence: TGCGCCAGCAGCCATGCCGGGGCTATCGGGGGGGAGACCCAGTACTTC. Translating it yields CASSHAGAIGGETQYF.

V usage is TRBV4-1 and J usage is TRBJ1-4; 9 bases line up with TRBD1. There are 21 residues in the CDR3. Germline values: CDR1 MGHRA, CDR2 YSYEKL. V was clipped by 1 base and J by 0 bases; unmatched bases: 15. This chain's CDR3 is CASSQVRGTGKGPATNEKLFF. CDR3 in DNA: TGCGCCAGCAGCCAAGTACGCGGGACAGGGAAAGGTCCTGCAACTAATGAAAAACTGTTTTTT.

The chain recombines TRBV9 with TRBJ2-1; 10 bases fit TRBD2. V lost 4 bases to trimming and J lost 1 base; unmatched junction nucleotides: 17. The germline V gene has CDR1 SGDLS and CDR2 YYNGEE. The CDR3 totals 20 residues. CDR3 coding DNA: TGTGCCAGCAGCCCCAGGATAGCGGGGGGCAGGGTAGGGTCCTACAATGAGCAGTTCTTC. Translation: CASSPRIAGGRVGSYNEQFF. The complete variable domain, with remaining parts taken from reference TRBV9 and TRBJ2-1, reads DSGVTQTPKHLITATGQRVTLRCSPRSGDLSVYWYQQSLDQGLQFLIQYYNGEERAKGNILERFSAQQFPDLHSELNLSSLELGDSALYFCASSPRIAGGRVGSYNEQFFGPGTRLTVL.

This clone has a single count. This chain uses TRBV29-1 with TRBJ1-2; perhaps TRBD1 as D (5 bases). Germline CDR1 and CDR2: SQVTM and ANQGSEA. CDR3 length: 12 residues. V was cut by 4 bases and J by 4 bases, with 10 bases left in between. This CDR3 reads CSVVSGPYGYTF. CDR3 coding DNA: TGCAGCGTTGTTTCAGGGCCCTATGGCTACACCTTC.

The rearrangement joins TRBV7-7 to TRBJ2-3, with D maybe TRBD2 (5 bases). Germline V gene lookup returns CDR1 SSHAT and CDR2 FNYEAQ (reference sequence). The CDR3 extends over 13 amino acids. Deletions cut 5 bases from V and 3 bases from J, with 9 bases between. The CDR3 loop reads CASSTGKTDTQYF. The CDR3 DNA reads TGTGCCAGCAGCACCGGGAAAACAGATACGCAGTATTTT.

The chain carries TRBV19 and TRBJ1-2; D gene ambiguous. The germline gives CDR1 LNHDA, CDR2 SQIVND (reference sequence). The CDR3 contains 13 residues. Trimming left V 6 bases short and J 0 bases short, with 8 bases between. The DNA for the CDR3 is TGTGCCAGTAGGGAGGCATCTAACTATGGCTACACCTTC. Translating it yields CASREASNYGYTF. The variable domain in full, with the rest retrieved from reference TRBV19 and TRBJ1-2, is DGGITQSPKYLFRKEGQNVTLSCEQNLNHDAMYWYRQDPGQGLRLIYYSQIVNDFQKGDIAEGYSVSREKKESFPLTVTSAQKNPTAFYLCASREASNYGYTFGSGTRLTVV.

This chain uses TRBV4-1 with TRBJ2-2; 10 nucleotides line up with TRBD2. The CDR3 consists of 18 residues. Trimming cost V 4 bases and J 0 bases; bases outside gene matches: 8. In germline, CDR1 is MGHRA, CDR2 YSYEKL. CDR3 nucleotide sequence: TGCGCCAGCAGCCCGCCACCCACTAGCGGGGCGAACACCGGGGAGCTGTTTTTT. It codes for CASSPPPTSGANTGELFF.